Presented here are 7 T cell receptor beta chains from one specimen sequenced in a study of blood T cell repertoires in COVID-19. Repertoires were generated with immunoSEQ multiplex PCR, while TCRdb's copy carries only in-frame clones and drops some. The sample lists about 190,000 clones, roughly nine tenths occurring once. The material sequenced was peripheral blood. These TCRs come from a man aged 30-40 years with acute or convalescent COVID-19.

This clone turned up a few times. The CDR3 protein is CASSRPGQGELFF. The CDR3 nucleotides read TGTGCCAGCAGCCGCCCGGGACAGGGGGAGCTGTTTTTT. The chain couples TRBV7-6 to TRBJ2-2, with 7 bases matching TRBD1. This CDR3 spans 13 amino acids. V was pared by 5 bases and J by 8 bases, with 5 bases of the junction left unmatched. CDR1 and CDR2 from the germline V gene are SGHVS and FNYEAQ.

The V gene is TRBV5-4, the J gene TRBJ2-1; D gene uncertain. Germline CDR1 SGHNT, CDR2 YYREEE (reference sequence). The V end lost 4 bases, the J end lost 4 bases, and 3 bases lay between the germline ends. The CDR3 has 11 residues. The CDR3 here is CASSVYNEQFF. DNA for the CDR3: TGTGCCAGCAGCGTATACAATGAGCAGTTCTTC.

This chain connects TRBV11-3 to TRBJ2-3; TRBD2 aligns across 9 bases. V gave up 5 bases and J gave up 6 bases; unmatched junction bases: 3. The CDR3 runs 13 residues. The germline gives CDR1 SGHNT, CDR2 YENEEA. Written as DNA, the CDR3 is TGTGCCAGCAGCCAAAGCGGGGGGGATACGCAGTATTTT. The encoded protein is CASSQSGGDTQYF.

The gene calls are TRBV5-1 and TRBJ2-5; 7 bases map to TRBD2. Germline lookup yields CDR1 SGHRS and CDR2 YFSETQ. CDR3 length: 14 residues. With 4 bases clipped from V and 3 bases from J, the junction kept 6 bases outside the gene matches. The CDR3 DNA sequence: TGCGCCAGCAGCCCTGCAGGGAGGGAAGAGACCCAGTACTTC. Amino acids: CASSPAGREETQYF.

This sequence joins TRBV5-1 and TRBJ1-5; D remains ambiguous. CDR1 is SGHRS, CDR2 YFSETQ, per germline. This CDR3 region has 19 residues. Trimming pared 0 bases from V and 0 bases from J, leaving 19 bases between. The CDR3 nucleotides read TGCGCCAGCAGCTTGGCCACGAGATGGGAGAAATATAGCAATCAGCCCCAGCATTTT. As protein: CASSLATRWEKYSNQPQHF. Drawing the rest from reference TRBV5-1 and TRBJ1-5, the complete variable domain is KAGVTQTPRYLIKTRGQQVTLSCSPISGHRSVSWYQQTPGQGLQFLFEYFSETQRNKGNFPGRFSGRQFSNSRSEMNVSTLELGDSALYLCASSLATRWEKYSNQPQHFGDGTRLSIL.

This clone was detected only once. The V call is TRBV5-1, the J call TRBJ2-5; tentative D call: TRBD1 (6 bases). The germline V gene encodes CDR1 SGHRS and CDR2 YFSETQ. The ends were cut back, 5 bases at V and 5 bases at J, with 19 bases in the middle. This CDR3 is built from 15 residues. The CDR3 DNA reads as TGCGCCAGCAGACTCATGTTGGACAGAGGGGAGACCCAGTACTTC. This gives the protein CASRLMLDRGETQYF.

CDR3 sequence: CASSQALLSSSSGNTIYF. CDR3 sequence (DNA): TGCGCCAGCAGCCAAGCCTTACTTAGCAGTTCCTCTGGAAACACCATATATTTT. The chain couples TRBV4-1 to TRBJ1-3; D remains unclear. Germline V lookup: CDR1 MGHRA, CDR2 YSYEKL. Trimming left V 1 base short and J 0 bases short, with 16 bases between. The CDR3 has 18 amino acids.